What follows describes a single T cell receptor (beta chain). Its antigen is not known. These data are taken from a study of blood T cells in healthy people across ages. As for the study in general: Template-switching capture recovered about one barcoded beta molecule per two T cells.

Drawn from each donor were roughly 10 milliliters of peripheral blood. For the second PCR, which ran for about 7 to 11 cycles, a sample-barcoded 5' primer and a J-beta primer mix were used. Unique molecular identifiers of 12 random nucleotides labeled each cDNA. TCRdb called the 5' RACE reads again in MiXCR, with one record for every CDR3 protein. This sample has about 970,000 distinct CDR3 sequences, with roughly 47% found just once. Study-level points and caveats: The unknown donor CMV status may have confounded expanded clonotype changes.

The germline V gene has CDR1 PRHDT and CDR2 FYEKMQ (reference sequence). The CDR3 spans 16 residues. Trimming removed 1 base from V and 1 base from J, with 13 bases in between. This TCR came from a woman aged 55-70 years in good health. Material for sequencing was blood. The chain employs TRBV13 and TRBJ2-5; no firm D call. The CDR3 nucleotides are TGTGCCAGCAGCTTAGCCCCCGCGACAATCCAAGAGACCCAGTACTTC. This codes for CASSLAPATIQETQYF.